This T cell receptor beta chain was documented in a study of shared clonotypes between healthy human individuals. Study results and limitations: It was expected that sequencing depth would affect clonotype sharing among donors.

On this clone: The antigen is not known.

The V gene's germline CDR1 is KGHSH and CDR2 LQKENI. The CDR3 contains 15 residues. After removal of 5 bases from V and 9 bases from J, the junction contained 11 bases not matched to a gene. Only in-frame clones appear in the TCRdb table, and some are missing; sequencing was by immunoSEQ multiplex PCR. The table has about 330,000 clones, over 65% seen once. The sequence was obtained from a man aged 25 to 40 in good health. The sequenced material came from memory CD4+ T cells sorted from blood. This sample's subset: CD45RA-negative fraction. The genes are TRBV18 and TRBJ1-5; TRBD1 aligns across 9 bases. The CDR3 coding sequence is TGTGCCAGCTCATCGGGGGGACAGGGTAGCTTGCCCCAGCATTTT. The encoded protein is CASSSGGQGSLPQHF.